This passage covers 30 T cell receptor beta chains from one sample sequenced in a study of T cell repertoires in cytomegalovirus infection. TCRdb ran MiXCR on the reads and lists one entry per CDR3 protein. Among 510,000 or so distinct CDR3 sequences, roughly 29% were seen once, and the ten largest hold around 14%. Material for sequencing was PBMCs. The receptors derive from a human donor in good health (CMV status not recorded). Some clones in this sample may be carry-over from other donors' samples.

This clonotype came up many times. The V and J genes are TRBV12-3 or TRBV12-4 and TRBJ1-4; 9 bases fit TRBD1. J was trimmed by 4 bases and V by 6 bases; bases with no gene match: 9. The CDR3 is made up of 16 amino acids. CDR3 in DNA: TGTGCCAGCAGATTACAGGGGGCGTCGTTTAATGAAAAACTGTTTTTT. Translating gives CASRLQGASFNEKLFF.

The CDR3 sequence: CASSPAPALAGGTTEQYF. The DNA of the CDR3 is TGTGCCAGCTCACCAGCCCCGGCGCTAGCGGGAGGTACTACCGAGCAGTACTTC. V gene TRBV18 combines with J gene TRBJ2-7; 11 bases align to TRBD2. The CDR3 totals 18 residues. Per the germline V gene, CDR1 is KGHSH and CDR2 is LQKENI. With V trimmed by 2 bases and J by 6 bases, 15 bases remained unmatched.

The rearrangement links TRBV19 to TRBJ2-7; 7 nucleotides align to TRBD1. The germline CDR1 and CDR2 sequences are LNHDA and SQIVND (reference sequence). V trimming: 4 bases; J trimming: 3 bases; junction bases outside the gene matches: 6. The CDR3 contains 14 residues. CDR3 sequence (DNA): TGTGCCAGTAGTACACTGACAGGGAACTACGAGCAGTACTTC. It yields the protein CASSTLTGNYEQYF.

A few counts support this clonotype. The CDR3 DNA is TGTGCCAGCAGTTACGTCGGACGGACTAGCGGGAGGCCCTACGAGCAGTACGTC. This translates into CASSYVGRTSGRPYEQYV. This chain joins TRBV6-2 or TRBV6-3 and TRBJ2-7, with 14 nucleotides matching TRBD2. Trimming cost V 2 bases and J 2 bases; bases outside gene matches: 8. CDR3 length: 18 amino acids. The germline V gene has CDR1 MNHEY and CDR2 SVGEGT.

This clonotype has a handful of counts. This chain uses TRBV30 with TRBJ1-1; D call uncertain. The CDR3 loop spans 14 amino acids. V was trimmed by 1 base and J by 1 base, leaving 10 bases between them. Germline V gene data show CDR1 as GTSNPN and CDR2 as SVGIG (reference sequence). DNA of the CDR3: TGTGCCTGGAGTGGCGGGCTTCAGAACACTGAAGCTTTCTTT. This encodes CAWSGGLQNTEAFF.

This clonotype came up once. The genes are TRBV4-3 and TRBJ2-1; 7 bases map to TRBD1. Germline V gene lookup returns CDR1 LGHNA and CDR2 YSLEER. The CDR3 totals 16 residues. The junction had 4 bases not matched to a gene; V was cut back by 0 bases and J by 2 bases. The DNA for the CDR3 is TGCGCCAGCAGCCAAGATAGGGGGCCACCCTACAATGAGCAGTTCTTC. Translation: CASSQDRGPPYNEQFF.

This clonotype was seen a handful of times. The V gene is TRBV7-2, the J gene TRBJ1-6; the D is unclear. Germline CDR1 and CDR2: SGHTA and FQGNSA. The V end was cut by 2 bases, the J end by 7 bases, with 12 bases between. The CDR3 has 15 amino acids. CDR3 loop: CASSLSGRENSPLHF. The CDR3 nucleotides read TGTGCCAGCAGCTTATCAGGTCGGGAGAATTCACCCCTCCACTTT.

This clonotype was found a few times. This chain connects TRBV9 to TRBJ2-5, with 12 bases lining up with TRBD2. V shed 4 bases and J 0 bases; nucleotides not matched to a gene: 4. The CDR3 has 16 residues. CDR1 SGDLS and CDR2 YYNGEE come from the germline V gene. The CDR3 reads CASSPGLAGHQETQYF. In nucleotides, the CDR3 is TGTGCCAGCAGCCCCGGACTAGCGGGGCACCAAGAGACCCAGTACTTC.

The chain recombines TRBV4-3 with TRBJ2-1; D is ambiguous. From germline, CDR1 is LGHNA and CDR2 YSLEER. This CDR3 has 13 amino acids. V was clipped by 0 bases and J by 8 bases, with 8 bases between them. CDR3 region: CASSQDPWDEQFF. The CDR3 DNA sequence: TGCGCCAGCAGCCAAGATCCCTGGGATGAGCAGTTCTTC.

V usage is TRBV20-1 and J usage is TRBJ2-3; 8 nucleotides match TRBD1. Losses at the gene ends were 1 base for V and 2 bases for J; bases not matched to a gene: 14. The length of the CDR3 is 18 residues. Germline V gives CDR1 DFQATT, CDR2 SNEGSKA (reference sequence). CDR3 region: CSARGQGAGTEPTDTQYF. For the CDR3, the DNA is TGCAGTGCTAGAGGGCAGGGGGCAGGCACGGAGCCCACAGATACGCAGTATTTT.

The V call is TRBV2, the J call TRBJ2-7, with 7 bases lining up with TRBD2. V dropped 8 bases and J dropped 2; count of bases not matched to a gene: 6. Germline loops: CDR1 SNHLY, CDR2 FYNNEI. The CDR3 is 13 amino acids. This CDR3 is CASGGSNAYEQYV. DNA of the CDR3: TGTGCCAGCGGCGGGAGTAACGCCTACGAGCAGTACGTC.

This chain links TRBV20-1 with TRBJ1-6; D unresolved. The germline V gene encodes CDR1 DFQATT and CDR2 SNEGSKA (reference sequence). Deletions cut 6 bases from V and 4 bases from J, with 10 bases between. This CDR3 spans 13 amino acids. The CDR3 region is CSAKTVYNSPLHF. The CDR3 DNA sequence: TGCAGTGCCAAGACCGTTTATAATTCACCCCTCCACTTT.

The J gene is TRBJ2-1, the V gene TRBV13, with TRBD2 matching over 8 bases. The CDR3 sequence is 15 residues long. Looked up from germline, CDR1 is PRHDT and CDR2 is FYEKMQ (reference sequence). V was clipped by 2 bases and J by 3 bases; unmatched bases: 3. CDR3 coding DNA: TGTGCCAGCAGCTTACCTAGCGGGTACTACAATGAGCAGTTCTTC. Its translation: CASSLPSGYYNEQFF. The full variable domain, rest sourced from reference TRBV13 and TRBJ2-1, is AAGVIQSPRHLIKEKRETATLKCYPIPRHDTVYWYQQGPGQDPQFLISFYEKMQSDKGSIPDRFSAQQFSDYHSELNMSSLELGDSALYFCASSLPSGYYNEQFFGPGTRLTVL.

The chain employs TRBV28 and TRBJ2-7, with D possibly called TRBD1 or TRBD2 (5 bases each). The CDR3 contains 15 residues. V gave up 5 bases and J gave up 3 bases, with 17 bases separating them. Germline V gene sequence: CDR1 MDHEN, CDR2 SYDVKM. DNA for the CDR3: TGTGCCAGCAGTCCGCCCGGGGCTCTACTCTACGAGCAGTACTTC. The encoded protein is CASSPPGALLYEQYF.

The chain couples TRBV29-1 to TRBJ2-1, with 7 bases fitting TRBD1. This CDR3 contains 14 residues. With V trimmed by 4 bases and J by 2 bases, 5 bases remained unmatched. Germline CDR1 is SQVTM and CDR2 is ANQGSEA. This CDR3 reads CSVGGTEAYNEQFF. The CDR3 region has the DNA TGCAGCGTTGGGGGGACAGAAGCCTACAATGAGCAGTTCTTC.

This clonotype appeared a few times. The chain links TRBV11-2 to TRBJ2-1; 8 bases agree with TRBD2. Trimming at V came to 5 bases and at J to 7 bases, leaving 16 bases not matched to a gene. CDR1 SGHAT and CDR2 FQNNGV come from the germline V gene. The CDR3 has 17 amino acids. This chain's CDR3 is CASSPDPGLVKPNEQFF. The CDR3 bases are TGTGCCAGCAGCCCGGACCCGGGACTAGTAAAGCCGAATGAGCAGTTCTTC.

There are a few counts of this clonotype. CDR3 DNA: TGTGCCAGCAGCCCAGGGACAGGGGATAATGAGCAGTTCTTC. Translated: CASSPGTGDNEQFF. The rearrangement uses TRBV7-6 and TRBJ2-1, with 10 bases matching TRBD1. The CDR3 covers 14 residues. After removal of 5 bases from V and 7 bases from J, the junction contained 5 bases not matched to a gene. Germline V gene data show CDR1 as SGHVS and CDR2 as FNYEAQ.

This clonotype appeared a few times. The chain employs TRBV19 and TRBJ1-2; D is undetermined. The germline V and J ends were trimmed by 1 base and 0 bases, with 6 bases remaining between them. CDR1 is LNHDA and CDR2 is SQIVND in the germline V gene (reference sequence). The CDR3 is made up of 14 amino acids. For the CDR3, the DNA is TGTGCCAGTAGTATAGCCACAGCTAACTATGGCTACACCTTC. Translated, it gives CASSIATANYGYTF.

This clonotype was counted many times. The chain's CDR3 is CASSLDRDLYGYTF. The CDR3 DNA follows: TGTGCCAGCAGCTTAGACCGTGACCTCTATGGCTACACCTTC. This chain uses TRBV7-2 with TRBJ1-2; D is ambiguous. CDR1 is SGHTA, CDR2 FQGNSA, per germline. V was clipped by 1 base and J by 4 bases, with 10 bases between them. The CDR3 length is 14 residues.

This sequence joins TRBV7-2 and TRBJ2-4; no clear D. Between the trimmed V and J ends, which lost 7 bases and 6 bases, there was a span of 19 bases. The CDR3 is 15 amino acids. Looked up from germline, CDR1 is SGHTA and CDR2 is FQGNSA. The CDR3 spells CASTPITLDGNIQYF. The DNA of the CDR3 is TGTGCCAGCACCCCTATTACTCTAGATGGAAACATTCAGTACTTC. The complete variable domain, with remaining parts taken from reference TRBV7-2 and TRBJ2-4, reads GAGVSQSPSNKVTEKGKDVELRCDPISGHTALYWYRQSLGQGLEFLIYFQGNSAPDKSGLPSDRFSAERTGGSVSTLTIQRTQQEDSAVYLCASTPITLDGNIQYFGAGTRLSVL.

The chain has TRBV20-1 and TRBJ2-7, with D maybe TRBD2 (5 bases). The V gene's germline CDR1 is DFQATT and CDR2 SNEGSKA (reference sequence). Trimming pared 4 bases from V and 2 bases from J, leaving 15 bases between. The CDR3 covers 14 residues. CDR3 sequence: CSAILPEGPYEQYF. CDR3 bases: TGCAGTGCTATTCTGCCCGAGGGCCCCTACGAGCAGTACTTC.

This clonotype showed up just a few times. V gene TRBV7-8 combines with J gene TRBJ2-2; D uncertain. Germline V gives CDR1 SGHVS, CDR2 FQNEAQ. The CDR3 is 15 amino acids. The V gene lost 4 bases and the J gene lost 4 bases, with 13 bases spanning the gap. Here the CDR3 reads CASSSRPDGTGELFF. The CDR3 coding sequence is TGTGCCAGCAGCTCGAGGCCTGACGGCACCGGGGAGCTGTTTTTT. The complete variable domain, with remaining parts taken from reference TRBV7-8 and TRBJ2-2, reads GAGVSQSPRYKVAKRGQDVALRCDPISGHVSLFWYQQALGQGPEFLTYFQNEAQLDKSGLPSDRFFAERPEGSVSTLKIQRTQQEDSAVYLCASSSRPDGTGELFFGEGSRLTVL.

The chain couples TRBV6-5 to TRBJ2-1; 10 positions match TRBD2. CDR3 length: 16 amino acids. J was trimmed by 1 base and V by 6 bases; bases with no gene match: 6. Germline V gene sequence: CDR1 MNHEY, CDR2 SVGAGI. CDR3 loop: CASRGLAGVSYNEQFF. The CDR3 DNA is TGTGCCAGCAGGGGGCTAGCGGGAGTGTCCTACAATGAGCAGTTCTTC.

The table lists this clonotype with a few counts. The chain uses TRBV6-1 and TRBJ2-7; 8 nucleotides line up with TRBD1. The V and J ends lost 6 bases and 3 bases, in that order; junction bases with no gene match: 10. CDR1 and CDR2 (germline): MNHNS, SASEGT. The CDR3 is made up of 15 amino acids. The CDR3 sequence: CASRLDRAPLYEQYF. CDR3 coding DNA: TGTGCCAGCAGGCTGGACAGGGCCCCACTCTACGAGCAGTACTTC.

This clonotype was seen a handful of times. In nucleotides, the CDR3 is TGTGCCAGCGGTGGACGGAGGGAGCTCTATAATTCACCCCTCCACTTT. This sequence encodes CASGGRRELYNSPLHF. The chain uses TRBV28 and TRBJ1-6; no reliable D call. V lost 8 bases, J lost 3 bases, and 17 bases lay in between. This CDR3 has 16 amino acids. Germline V CDR1 and CDR2: MDHEN, SYDVKM.

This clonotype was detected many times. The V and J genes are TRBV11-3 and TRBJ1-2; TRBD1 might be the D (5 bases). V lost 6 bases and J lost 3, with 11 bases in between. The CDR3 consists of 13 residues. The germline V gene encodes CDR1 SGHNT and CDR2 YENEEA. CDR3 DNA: TGTGCCAGCAGTTCCGGGACCCACTATGGCTACACCTTC. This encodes CASSSGTHYGYTF. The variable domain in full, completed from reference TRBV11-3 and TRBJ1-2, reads EAGVVQSPRYKIIEKKQPVAFWCNPISGHNTLYWYLQNLGQGPELLIRYENEEAVDDSQLPKDRFSAERLKGVDSTLKIQPAELGDSAVYLCASSSGTHYGYTFGSGTRLTVV.

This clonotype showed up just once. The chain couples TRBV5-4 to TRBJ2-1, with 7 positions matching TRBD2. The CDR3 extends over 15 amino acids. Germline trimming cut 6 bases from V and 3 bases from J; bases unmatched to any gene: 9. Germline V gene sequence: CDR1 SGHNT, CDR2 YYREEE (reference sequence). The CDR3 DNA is TGTGCCAGCAACATAGCGGGCTCAAGCTACAATGAGCAGTTCTTC. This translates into CASNIAGSSYNEQFF.

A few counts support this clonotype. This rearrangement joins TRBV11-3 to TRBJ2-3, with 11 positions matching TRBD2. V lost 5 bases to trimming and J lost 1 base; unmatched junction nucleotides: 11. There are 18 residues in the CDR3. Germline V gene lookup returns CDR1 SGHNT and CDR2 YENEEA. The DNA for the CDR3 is TGTGCCAGCAGCCCAAATAGGGGACTAGCGGTAGGCACAGATACGCAGTATTTT. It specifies CASSPNRGLAVGTDTQYF. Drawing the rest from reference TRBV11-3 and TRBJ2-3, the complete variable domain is EAGVVQSPRYKIIEKKQPVAFWCNPISGHNTLYWYLQNLGQGPELLIRYENEEAVDDSQLPKDRFSAERLKGVDSTLKIQPAELGDSAVYLCASSPNRGLAVGTDTQYFGPGTRLTVL.

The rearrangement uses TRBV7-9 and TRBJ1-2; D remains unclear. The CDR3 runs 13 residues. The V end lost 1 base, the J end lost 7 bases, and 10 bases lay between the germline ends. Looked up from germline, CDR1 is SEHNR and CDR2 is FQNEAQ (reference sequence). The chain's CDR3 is CASSLEGRGGYTF. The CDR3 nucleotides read TGTGCCAGCAGCTTAGAAGGGCGAGGTGGCTACACCTTC.

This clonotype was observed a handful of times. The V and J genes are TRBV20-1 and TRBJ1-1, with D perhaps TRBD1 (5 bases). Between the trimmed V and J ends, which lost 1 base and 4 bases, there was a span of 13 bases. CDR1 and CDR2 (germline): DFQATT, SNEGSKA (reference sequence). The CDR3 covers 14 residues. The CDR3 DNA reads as TGCAGTGCTAGAGGGGGGGGATGGGGCACTGAAGCTTTCTTT. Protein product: CSARGGGWGTEAFF.